These T cell receptor beta chains were read from a single sample in a study of T cell responses to AZD1222 COVID-19 vaccine. This table comes from immunoSEQ multiplex PCR, and its TCRdb copy is limited to in-frame clones, with some not included. Of some 120,000 clones in the sample, about nine tenths were seen once. Here the sequenced sample was peripheral blood, taken on day 0 of MenACWY control vaccination. These receptors were collected from an adult in good health. The CDR3 runs from the conserved cysteine through the conserved F or W. The D gene is left open where the match is weak. Clone size is stated in some rows and not others, as once, few, many or a class when expanded.

cdr3_aa	cdr3_nt	clone_size	v_call	j_call	cdr3_length	d_call
CASSLAVSYEQYF	TGCGCCAGCAGCTTGGCTGTATCCTACGAGCAGTACTTC	-	TRBV5-1	TRBJ2-7	13	-
CASSIYPYEQYF	TGTGCCAGTAGTATTTACCCCTACGAGCAGTACTTC	few	TRBV19	TRBJ2-7	12	-
CASSQSGLAGGSSYNEQFF	TGCGCCAGCAGCCAATCGGGACTAGCGGGAGGGAGCTCCTACAATGAGCAGTTCTTC	-	TRBV4-1	TRBJ2-1	19	TRBD2
CASSLGRTSTYEQYF	TGTGCCAGCAGCTTAGGTAGGACTAGCACCTACGAGCAGTACTTC	-	TRBV11-1	TRBJ2-7	15	TRBD2
CASSYGLAATDTQYF	TGTGCCAGCAGTTACGGACTAGCGGCCACAGATACGCAGTATTTT	once	TRBV6-5	TRBJ2-3	15	TRBD2
CASSNGRIHEQYF	TGTGCCAGCAGTAATGGCAGGATCCACGAGCAGTACTTC	-	TRBV27	TRBJ2-7	13	-
CASSSGSGAETQYF	TGTGCCAGCAGCTCCGGGTCGGGAGCAGAGACCCAGTACTTC	-	TRBV7-2	TRBJ2-5	14	-
CASSQVRSTGNTIYF	TGTGCCAGCAGCCAAGTCAGGAGTACAGGAAACACCATATATTTT	-	TRBV4-2	TRBJ1-3	15	-
CASSFRLAGYYEQYF	TGTGCCAGCAGCTTCAGGCTAGCGGGATACTACGAGCAGTACTTC	-	TRBV5-6	TRBJ2-7	15	TRBD2
CASSPLDRNTEAFF	TGTGCCAGCAGCCCATTGGACAGAAACACTGAAGCTTTCTTT	-	TRBV3-1/TRBV3-2	TRBJ1-1	14	-
CASSRDPGAGELFF	TGTGCCAGCAGCCGGGACCCGGGGGCCGGGGAGCTGTTTTTT	-	TRBV7-3	TRBJ2-2	14	-
CASSLVAPWDEQFF	TGTGCCAGCAGCTTGGTAGCGCCGTGGGATGAGCAGTTCTTC	-	TRBV5-4	TRBJ2-1	14	-
CASSSVGRSSYEQYF	TGTGCCAGCAGTTCCGTCGGACGTAGCTCCTACGAGCAGTACTTC	-	TRBV28	TRBJ2-7	15	-
CASSSGTSIPQQYF	TGTGCCAGCAGTTCCGGGACTAGCATTCCTCAGCAGTACTTC	-	TRBV2	TRBJ2-7	14	TRBD2
CASSYSNAVRQTRINQPQHF	TGTGCCAGCAGTTACTCAAATGCAGTACGACAAACGAGAATAAATCAGCCCCAGCATTTT	-	TRBV6-2/TRBV6-3	TRBJ1-5	20	-
CASSKGGLASDTQYF	TGTGCCAGTAGCAAAGGGGGACTAGCGTCAGATACGCAGTATTTT	-	TRBV2	TRBJ2-3	15	TRBD2
CASSIIPVKGTSPLHF	TGTGCCAGCTCTATAATTCCGGTTAAGGGAACCTCACCCCTCCACTTT	once	TRBV18	TRBJ1-6	16	-
CATTSMSGYTF	TGTGCCACTACGTCCATGAGTGGCTACACCTTC	-	TRBV18	TRBJ1-2	11	-
CASSLVVGGTEAFF	TGCGCCAGCAGCTTGGTAGTAGGGGGGACTGAAGCTTTCTTT	-	TRBV5-1	TRBJ1-1	14	-
CASSPRTAETQYF	TGTGCCAGCTCACCCAGGACAGCAGAGACCCAGTACTTC	-	TRBV18	TRBJ2-5	13	-